The clone carrying this T cell receptor beta chain was detected only once. Its matching antigen is unknown. The sample originates from a study of T cell responses to AZD1222 COVID-19 vaccine. Overall study results and limits: The repertoires were collected only after the peak T cell response.

Trimming took 4 bases from V and 3 from J, leaving 10 bases between them. Germline lookup yields CDR1 KGHSH and CDR2 LQKENI. The CDR3 is 14 amino acids. TCRdb's copy holds only in-frame clones and misses some; the assay was immunoSEQ multiplex PCR. The sample lists 150,000 or so clones, 85% to 90% occurring once. V is TRBV18 and J is TRBJ1-5, with unresolved D. This sample comprised peripheral blood, obtained 28 days after the second dose of the MenACWY control vaccine. This TCR derives from an adult who received the MenACWY meningococcal vaccine as a control. The CDR3 DNA reads TGTGCCAGCTCACAAGGGCAGGACAATCAGCCCCAGCATTTT. This gives the protein CASSQGQDNQPQHF.